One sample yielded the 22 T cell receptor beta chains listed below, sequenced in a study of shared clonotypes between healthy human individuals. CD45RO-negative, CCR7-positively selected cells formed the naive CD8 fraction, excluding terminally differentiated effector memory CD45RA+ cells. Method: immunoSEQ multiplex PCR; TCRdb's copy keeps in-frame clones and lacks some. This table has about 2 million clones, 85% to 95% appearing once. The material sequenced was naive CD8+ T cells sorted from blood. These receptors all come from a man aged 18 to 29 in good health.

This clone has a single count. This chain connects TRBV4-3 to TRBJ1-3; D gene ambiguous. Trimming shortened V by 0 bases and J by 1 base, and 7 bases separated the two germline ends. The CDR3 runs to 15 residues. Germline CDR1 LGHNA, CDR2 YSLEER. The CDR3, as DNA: TGCGCCAGCAGCCAAGATACGGAGTCTGGAAACACCATATATTTT. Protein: CASSQDTESGNTIYF.

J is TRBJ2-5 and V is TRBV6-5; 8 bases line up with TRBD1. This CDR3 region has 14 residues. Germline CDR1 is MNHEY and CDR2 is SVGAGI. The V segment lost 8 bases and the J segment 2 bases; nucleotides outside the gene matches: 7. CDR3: CASAQTGEQETQYF. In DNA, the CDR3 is TGTGCCAGCGCTCAGACAGGGGAACAAGAGACCCAGTACTTC.

CDR3 nucleotide sequence: TGCGCCAGCAGCTTGGGCCTGGATGGGCAAGAGACCCAGTACTTC. Its protein product is CASSLGLDGQETQYF. The chain uses TRBV5-1 and TRBJ2-5; no firm D call. There are 15 residues in the CDR3. V was cut by 0 bases and J by 2 bases, with 11 bases left in between. CDR1 is SGHRS and CDR2 is YFSETQ in the germline V gene. The complete variable domain, with remaining parts taken from reference TRBV5-1 and TRBJ2-5, reads KAGVTQTPRYLIKTRGQQVTLSCSPISGHRSVSWYQQTPGQGLQFLFEYFSETQRNKGNFPGRFSGRQFSNSRSEMNVSTLELGDSALYLCASSLGLDGQETQYFGPGTRLLVL.

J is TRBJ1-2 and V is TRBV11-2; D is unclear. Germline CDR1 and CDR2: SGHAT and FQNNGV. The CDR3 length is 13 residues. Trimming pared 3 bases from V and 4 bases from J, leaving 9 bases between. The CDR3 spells CASSFLPAYGYTF. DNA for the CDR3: TGTGCCAGCAGCTTTTTACCCGCCTATGGCTACACCTTC.

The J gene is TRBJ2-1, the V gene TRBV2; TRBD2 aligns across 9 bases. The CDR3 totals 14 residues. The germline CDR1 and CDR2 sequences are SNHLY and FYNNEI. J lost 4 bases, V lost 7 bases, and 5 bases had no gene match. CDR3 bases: TGTGCCAGCATGGGGCTAGCGGGGTACAATGAGCAGTTCTTC. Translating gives CASMGLAGYNEQFF.

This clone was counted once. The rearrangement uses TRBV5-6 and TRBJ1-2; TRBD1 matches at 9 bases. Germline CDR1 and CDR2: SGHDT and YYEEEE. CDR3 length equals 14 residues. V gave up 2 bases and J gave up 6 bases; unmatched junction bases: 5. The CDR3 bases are TGTGCCAGCAGCTTTCCAGGACAGGGGAATGGCTACACCTTC. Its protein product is CASSFPGQGNGYTF.

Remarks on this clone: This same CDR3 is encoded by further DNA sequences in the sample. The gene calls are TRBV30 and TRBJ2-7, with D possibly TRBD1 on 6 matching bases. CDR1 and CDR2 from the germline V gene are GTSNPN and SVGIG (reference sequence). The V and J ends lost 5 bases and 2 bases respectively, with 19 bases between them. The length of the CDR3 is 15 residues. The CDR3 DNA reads TGTGCCTGGGAACAAAACACCGGGACACCCTACGAGCAGTACTTC. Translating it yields CAWEQNTGTPYEQYF.

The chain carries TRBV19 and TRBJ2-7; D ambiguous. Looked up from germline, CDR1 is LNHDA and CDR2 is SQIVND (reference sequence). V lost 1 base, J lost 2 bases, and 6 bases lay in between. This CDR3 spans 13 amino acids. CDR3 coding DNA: TGTGCCAGTAGTATAGCAGATACCTACGAGCAGTACTTC. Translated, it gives CASSIADTYEQYF.

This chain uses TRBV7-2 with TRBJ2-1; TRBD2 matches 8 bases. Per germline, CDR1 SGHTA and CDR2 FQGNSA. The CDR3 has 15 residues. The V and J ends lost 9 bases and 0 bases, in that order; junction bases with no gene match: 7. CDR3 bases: TGTGCCAGTACCGAGCGGGGGAGCTCCTACAATGAGCAGTTCTTC. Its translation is CASTERGSSYNEQFF. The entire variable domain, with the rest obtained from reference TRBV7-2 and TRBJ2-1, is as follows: GAGVSQSPSNKVTEKGKDVELRCDPISGHTALYWYRQSLGQGLEFLIYFQGNSAPDKSGLPSDRFSAERTGGSVSTLTIQRTQQEDSAVYLCASTERGSSYNEQFFGPGTRLTVL.

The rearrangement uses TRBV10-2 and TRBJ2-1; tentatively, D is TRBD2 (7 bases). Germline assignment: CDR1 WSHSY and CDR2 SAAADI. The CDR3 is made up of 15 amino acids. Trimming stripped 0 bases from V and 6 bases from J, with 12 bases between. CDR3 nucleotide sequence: TGCGCCAGCAGTGAGTCGGGGGGGGCGGGCAATGAGCAGTTCTTC. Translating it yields CASSESGGAGNEQFF.

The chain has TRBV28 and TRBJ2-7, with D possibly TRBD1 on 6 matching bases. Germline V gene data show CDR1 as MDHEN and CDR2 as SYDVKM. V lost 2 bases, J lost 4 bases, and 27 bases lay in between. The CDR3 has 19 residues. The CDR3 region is CASSLGFEAGAVLDYEQYF. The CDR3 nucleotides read TGTGCCAGCAGTTTAGGGTTCGAGGCAGGGGCAGTTTTGGATTACGAGCAGTACTTC.

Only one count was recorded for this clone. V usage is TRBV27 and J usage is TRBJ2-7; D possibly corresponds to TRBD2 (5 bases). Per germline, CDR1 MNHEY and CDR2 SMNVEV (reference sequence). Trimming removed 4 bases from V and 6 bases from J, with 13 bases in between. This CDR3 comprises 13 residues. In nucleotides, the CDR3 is TGTGCCAGCAGTTCCGGGATTTTGTTCGAGCAGTACTTC. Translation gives CASSSGILFEQYF.

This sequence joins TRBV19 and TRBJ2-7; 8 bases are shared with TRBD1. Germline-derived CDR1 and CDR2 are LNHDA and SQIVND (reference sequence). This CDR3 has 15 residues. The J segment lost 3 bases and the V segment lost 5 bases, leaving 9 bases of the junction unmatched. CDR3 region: CASSAGQGTGYEQYF. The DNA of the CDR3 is TGTGCCAGTAGTGCAGGACAGGGTACGGGCTACGAGCAGTACTTC.

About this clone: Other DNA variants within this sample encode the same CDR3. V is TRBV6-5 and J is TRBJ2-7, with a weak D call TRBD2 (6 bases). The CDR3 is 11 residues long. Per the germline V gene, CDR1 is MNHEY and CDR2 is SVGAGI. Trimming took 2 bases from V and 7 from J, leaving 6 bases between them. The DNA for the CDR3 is TGTGCCAGCAGTTACGGGAGGGAGCAGTACTTC. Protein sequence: CASSYGREQYF.

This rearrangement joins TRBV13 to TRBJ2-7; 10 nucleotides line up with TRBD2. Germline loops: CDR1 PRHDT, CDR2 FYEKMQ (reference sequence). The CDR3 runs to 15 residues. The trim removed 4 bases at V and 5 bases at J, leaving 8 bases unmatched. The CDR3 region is CASSSAGAGGNEQYF. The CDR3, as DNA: TGTGCCAGCAGCTCAGCCGGAGCGGGAGGGAACGAGCAGTACTTC.

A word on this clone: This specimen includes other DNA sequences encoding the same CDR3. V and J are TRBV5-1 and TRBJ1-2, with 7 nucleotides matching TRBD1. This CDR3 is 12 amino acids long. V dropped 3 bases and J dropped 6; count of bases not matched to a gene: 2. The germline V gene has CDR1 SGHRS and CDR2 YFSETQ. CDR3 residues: CASSYGTDGYTF. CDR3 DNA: TGCGCCAGCAGCTACGGGACAGATGGCTACACCTTC.

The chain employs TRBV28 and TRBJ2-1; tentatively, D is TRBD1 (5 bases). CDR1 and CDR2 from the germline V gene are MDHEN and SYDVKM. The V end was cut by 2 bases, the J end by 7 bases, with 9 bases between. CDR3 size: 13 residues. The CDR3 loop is CASSLQGFNEQFF. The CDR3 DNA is TGTGCCAGCAGTTTACAGGGTTTTAATGAGCAGTTCTTC.

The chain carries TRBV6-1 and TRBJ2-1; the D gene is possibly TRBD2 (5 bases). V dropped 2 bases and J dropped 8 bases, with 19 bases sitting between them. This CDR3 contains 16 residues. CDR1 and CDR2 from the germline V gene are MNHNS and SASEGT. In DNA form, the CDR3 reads TGTGCCAGCAGTGAAAAGGTGCGGGCCCTTTGGGATGAGCAGTTCTTC. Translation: CASSEKVRALWDEQFF.

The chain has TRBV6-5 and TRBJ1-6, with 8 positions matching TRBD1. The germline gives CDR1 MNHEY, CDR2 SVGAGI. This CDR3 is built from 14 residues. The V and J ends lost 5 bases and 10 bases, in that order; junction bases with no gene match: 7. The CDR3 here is CASSPTGGSSPLHF. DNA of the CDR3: TGTGCCAGCAGTCCCACAGGGGGTAGCTCACCCCTCCACTTT.

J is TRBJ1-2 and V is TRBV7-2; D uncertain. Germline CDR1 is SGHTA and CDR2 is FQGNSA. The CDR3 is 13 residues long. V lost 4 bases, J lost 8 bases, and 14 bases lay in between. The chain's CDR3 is CASSYVGLEGYTF. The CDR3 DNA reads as TGTGCCAGCAGCTATGTGGGCCTCGAGGGCTACACCTTC.

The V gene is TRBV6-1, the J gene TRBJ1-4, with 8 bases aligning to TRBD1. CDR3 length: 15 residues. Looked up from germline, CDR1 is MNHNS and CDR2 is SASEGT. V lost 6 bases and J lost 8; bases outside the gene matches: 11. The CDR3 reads CASRLGTGGWEKLFF. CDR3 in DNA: TGTGCCAGCAGGCTAGGGACAGGAGGATGGGAAAAACTGTTTTTT.

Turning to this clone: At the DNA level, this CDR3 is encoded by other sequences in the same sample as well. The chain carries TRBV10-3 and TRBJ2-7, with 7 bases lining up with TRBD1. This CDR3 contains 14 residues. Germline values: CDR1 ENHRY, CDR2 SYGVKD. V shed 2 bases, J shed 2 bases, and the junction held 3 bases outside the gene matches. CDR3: CAISEGQGAYEQYF. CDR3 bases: TGTGCCATCAGTGAGGGCCAGGGGGCCTACGAGCAGTACTTC.